This T cell receptor (beta chain) emerged from a study of CD8 T cell repertoires and HIV-1 epitope variants. In the study overall: Each of Twenty-five Gag and Nef epitope peptides stimulated a separate culture. 1M T cells were kept uncultured as a baseline.

The repertoire was sequenced with immunoSEQ multiplex PCR; TCRdb's copy has only in-frame clones and lacks some. Of about 6,300 clones listed, 60% to 75% were seen once; the top ten hold approximately 45%. With respect to this clone: Its antigen is not identified.

CDR3 size: 15 residues. CDR1 KGHSH and CDR2 LQKENI come from the germline V gene. V shed 2 bases and J shed 1 base, with 11 bases lying between them. This clonotype was sampled from a male donor with HIV. The rearrangement uses TRBV18 and TRBJ1-1; no clear D gene. Sequencing used cultured CD8+ T cells derived from PBMCs. CDR3 sequence: CASSPNPGWNTEAFF. The CDR3 DNA reads TGTGCCAGCTCACCAAATCCCGGCTGGAACACTGAAGCTTTCTTT.